A selection of T cell receptor beta chains follows, all from one sample in a study of blood T cell repertoires in COVID-19. Here immunoSEQ multiplex PCR was the method, and the copy in TCRdb shows in-frame clones only, minus some. The sample records about 240,000 clones, 87% being singletons. Sequencing was performed on PBMCs or T cells enriched from blood (not recorded which). These TCRs come from a woman under 40 with acute COVID-19. Each CDR3 is given with its conserved first and last residue. A D gene is named only where the DNA matches it firmly. Size is omitted from some rows. Given values are once, few, many or a class for expanded clones.

d_gene: -
v_gene: TRBV10-3
j_gene: TRBJ1-4
abundance: -
CDR3aa: CAISESSLATNEKLFF
CDR3nt: TGTGCCATCAGTGAATCCTCGCTAGCAACTAATGAAAAACTGTTTTTT

d_gene: -
v_gene: TRBV5-1
j_gene: TRBJ1-6
abundance: -
CDR3aa: CASSLAGVVSPLHF
CDR3nt: TGCGCCAGCAGCTTGGCGGGAGTCGTATCACCCCTCCACTTT

d_gene: -
v_gene: TRBV5-4
j_gene: TRBJ2-1
abundance: once
CDR3aa: CASSSGAGSYNEQFF
CDR3nt: TGTGCCAGCAGCTCCGGTGCAGGTTCCTACAATGAGCAGTTCTTC

d_gene: -
v_gene: TRBV6-5
j_gene: TRBJ1-6
abundance: -
CDR3aa: CASSPVLGDSPLHF
CDR3nt: TGTGCCAGCAGTCCGGTCCTTGGAGATTCACCCCTCCACTTT

d_gene: TRBD2
v_gene: TRBV19
j_gene: TRBJ2-1
abundance: -
CDR3aa: CASSVGLAGGNEQFF
CDR3nt: TGTGCCAGTAGCGTCGGCCTAGCGGGAGGCAATGAGCAGTTCTTC

d_gene: -
v_gene: TRBV10-3
j_gene: TRBJ2-3
abundance: once
CDR3aa: CAISDRLGGTDTQYF
CDR3nt: TGTGCCATCAGTGACCGACTAGGTGGCACAGATACGCAGTATTTT

d_gene: -
v_gene: TRBV6-2/TRBV6-3
j_gene: TRBJ1-5
abundance: once
CDR3aa: CASTPTGRLSNQPQHF
CDR3nt: TGTGCCAGCACCCCGACGGGGAGGTTGAGCAATCAGCCCCAGCATTTT

d_gene: -
v_gene: TRBV21-1
j_gene: TRBJ1-1
abundance: once
CDR3aa: CASSKRGTHGEAFF
CDR3nt: TGTGCCAGCAGCAAAAGGGGTACCCACGGAGAAGCTTTCTTT

d_gene: -
v_gene: TRBV7-8
j_gene: TRBJ2-7
abundance: -
CDR3aa: CASSVDPDTTTYEQYF
CDR3nt: TGTGCCAGCAGCGTTGATCCGGACACAACCACCTACGAGCAGTACTTC

d_gene: TRBD2
v_gene: TRBV14
j_gene: TRBJ2-2
abundance: -
CDR3aa: CASSQDSSGGELFF
CDR3nt: TGTGCCAGCAGCCAAGATTCTAGCGGCGGGGAGCTGTTTTTT

d_gene: TRBD2
v_gene: TRBV27
j_gene: TRBJ2-1
abundance: -
CDR3aa: CASSTLAGVGNEQFF
CDR3nt: TGTGCCAGCAGTACGCTAGCGGGGGTTGGCAATGAGCAGTTCTTC

d_gene: TRBD1
v_gene: TRBV6-1
j_gene: TRBJ1-5
abundance: -
CDR3aa: CASSAGQGASSNQPQHF
CDR3nt: TGTGCCAGCAGTGCGGGACAGGGGGCTTCTAGCAATCAGCCCCAGCATTTT

d_gene: -
v_gene: TRBV7-9
j_gene: TRBJ2-1
abundance: few
CDR3aa: CASTPRGSSYNEQFF
CDR3nt: TGTGCCAGCACCCCCCGTGGCAGCTCCTACAATGAGCAGTTCTTC

d_gene: TRBD1
v_gene: TRBV2
j_gene: TRBJ2-7
abundance: -
CDR3aa: CASRMGQANSYEQYF
CDR3nt: TGTGCCAGCAGAATGGGACAGGCAAACTCCTACGAGCAGTACTTC

d_gene: TRBD1
v_gene: TRBV7-2
j_gene: TRBJ2-4
abundance: -
CDR3aa: CASSRWTGRAKNIQYF
CDR3nt: TGTGCCAGCAGCCGCTGGACAGGGCGAGCCAAAAACATTCAGTACTTC

d_gene: -
v_gene: TRBV11-2
j_gene: TRBJ2-1
abundance: -
CDR3aa: CASSPFRVSYNEQFF
CDR3nt: TGTGCCAGCAGCCCTTTCAGGGTATCCTACAATGAGCAGTTCTTC

d_gene: TRBD1
v_gene: TRBV7-2
j_gene: TRBJ1-6
abundance: few
CDR3aa: CASSRDRNNSPLHF
CDR3nt: TGTGCCAGCAGCCGGGACAGGAACAATTCACCCCTCCACTTT

d_gene: -
v_gene: TRBV4-1
j_gene: TRBJ1-3
abundance: -
CDR3aa: CASSQLTYSGNTIYF
CDR3nt: TGCGCCAGCAGCCAATTAACTTACTCTGGAAACACCATATATTTT

d_gene: -
v_gene: TRBV7-2
j_gene: TRBJ1-4
abundance: -
CDR3aa: CASSLRGPDEKLFF
CDR3nt: TGTGCCAGCAGCTTGCGGGGTCCCGATGAAAAACTGTTTTTT

d_gene: TRBD2
v_gene: TRBV7-4
j_gene: TRBJ2-3
abundance: -
CDR3aa: CASSPQTSGGADGTDTQYF
CDR3nt: TGTGCCAGCAGCCCGCAGACTAGCGGGGGGGCCGACGGCACAGATACGCAGTATTTT

d_gene: -
v_gene: TRBV6-5
j_gene: TRBJ1-2
abundance: once
CDR3aa: CASSRIGTFYGYTF
CDR3nt: TGTGCCAGCAGTCGAATCGGGACATTCTATGGCTACACCTTC

d_gene: -
v_gene: TRBV14
j_gene: TRBJ1-1
abundance: -
CDR3aa: CASSQKKGTEAFF
CDR3nt: TGTGCCAGCAGCCAGAAAAAGGGGACTGAAGCTTTCTTT

d_gene: TRBD1
v_gene: TRBV10-3
j_gene: TRBJ2-5
abundance: -
CDR3aa: CAIRGTGGEETQYF
CDR3nt: TGTGCCATCAGGGGGACAGGGGGCGAGGAGACCCAGTACTTC

d_gene: TRBD2
v_gene: TRBV27
j_gene: TRBJ2-3
abundance: -
CDR3aa: CASSWSSGGATTDTQYF
CDR3nt: TGTGCCAGCAGTTGGTCTAGCGGGGGGGCCACGACAGATACGCAGTATTTT

d_gene: TRBD1
v_gene: TRBV2
j_gene: TRBJ1-2
abundance: -
CDR3aa: CASRDGTGGRNYGYTF
CDR3nt: TGTGCCAGCAGGGACGGGACAGGGGGGAGGAACTATGGCTACACCTTC

d_gene: TRBD1
v_gene: TRBV7-2
j_gene: TRBJ1-1
abundance: -
CDR3aa: CASSLPTGGNTEAFF
CDR3nt: TGTGCCAGCAGCTTGCCGACAGGGGGCAATACTGAAGCTTTCTTT

d_gene: -
v_gene: TRBV9
j_gene: TRBJ1-1
abundance: -
CDR3aa: CASSINPGGRQLGTEAFF
CDR3nt: TGTGCCAGCAGCATCAATCCCGGAGGGAGACAACTTGGCACTGAAGCTTTCTTT

d_gene: TRBD1
v_gene: TRBV19
j_gene: TRBJ1-2
abundance: -
CDR3aa: CASSIDLRTGAHLGYTF
CDR3nt: TGTGCCAGTAGTATAGATCTGAGGACAGGCGCGCATCTCGGCTACACCTTC

d_gene: TRBD2
v_gene: TRBV5-1
j_gene: TRBJ2-3
abundance: -
CDR3aa: CASSQGLAGVTDTQYF
CDR3nt: TGCGCCAGCAGCCAGGGACTAGCGGGGGTCACAGATACGCAGTATTTT

d_gene: -
v_gene: TRBV7-2
j_gene: TRBJ1-5
abundance: -
CDR3aa: CASSLTDDQPQHF
CDR3nt: TGTGCCAGCAGCCTGACAGATGATCAGCCCCAGCATTTT

d_gene: -
v_gene: TRBV5-1
j_gene: TRBJ2-5
abundance: -
CDR3aa: CASSEPLTLDKTQYF
CDR3nt: TGCGCCAGCAGCGAGCCACTAACTTTGGACAAGACCCAGTACTTC

d_gene: -
v_gene: TRBV4-3
j_gene: TRBJ2-3
abundance: -
CDR3aa: CASSQDSGTDTQYF
CDR3nt: TGCGCCAGCAGCCAAGATTCTGGCACAGATACGCAGTATTTT

d_gene: -
v_gene: TRBV13
j_gene: TRBJ1-2
abundance: -
CDR3aa: CASSLGQGTYGYTF
CDR3nt: TGTGCCAGCAGCTTAGGTCAGGGGACCTATGGCTACACCTTC

d_gene: -
v_gene: TRBV2
j_gene: TRBJ1-1
abundance: -
CDR3aa: CASSEGSAGIAFF
CDR3nt: TGTGCCAGCAGTGAAGGATCGGCAGGGATCGCTTTCTTT

d_gene: TRBD1
v_gene: TRBV5-1
j_gene: TRBJ2-5
abundance: -
CDR3aa: CASSIGDSQETQYF
CDR3nt: TGCGCCAGCAGCATCGGGGACAGTCAAGAGACCCAGTACTTC

d_gene: TRBD1
v_gene: TRBV7-9
j_gene: TRBJ2-2
abundance: -
CDR3aa: CASSHPMRQGSTGELFF
CDR3nt: TGTGCCAGCAGCCACCCTATGCGACAGGGATCCACCGGGGAGCTGTTTTTT

d_gene: -
v_gene: TRBV6-6
j_gene: TRBJ2-2
abundance: -
CDR3aa: CATKTGNTGELFF
CDR3nt: TGTGCCACCAAAACAGGGAACACCGGGGAGCTGTTTTTT

d_gene: -
v_gene: TRBV7-9
j_gene: TRBJ2-5
abundance: -
CDR3aa: CASSLVYRETQYF
CDR3nt: TGTGCCAGCAGCTTAGTTTATCGGGAGACCCAGTACTTC

d_gene: TRBD1
v_gene: TRBV29-1
j_gene: TRBJ1-4
abundance: -
CDR3aa: CSVARTGGDEKLFF
CDR3nt: TGCAGCGTGGCCCGAACAGGGGGCGATGAAAAACTGTTTTTT

d_gene: -
v_gene: TRBV10-3
j_gene: TRBJ2-3
abundance: -
CDR3aa: CAISESSGGTAGHADTQYF
CDR3nt: TGTGCCATCAGTGAGTCGTCGGGTGGGACTGCGGGGCACGCAGATACGCAGTATTTT

d_gene: -
v_gene: TRBV5-5
j_gene: TRBJ1-5
abundance: -
CDR3aa: CASSLMGHNQPQHF
CDR3nt: TGTGCCAGCAGCTTAATGGGGCACAATCAGCCCCAGCATTTT

d_gene: -
v_gene: TRBV6-2/TRBV6-3
j_gene: TRBJ1-1
abundance: -
CDR3aa: CASSSQVMNTEAFF
CDR3nt: TGTGCCAGCAGTTCTCAGGTTATGAACACTGAAGCTTTCTTT

d_gene: -
v_gene: TRBV27
j_gene: TRBJ2-7
abundance: -
CDR3aa: CASSPGTTLSYEQYF
CDR3nt: TGTGCCAGCAGTCCGGGGACAACTCTCTCCTACGAGCAGTACTTC

d_gene: TRBD1
v_gene: TRBV5-1
j_gene: TRBJ1-2
abundance: -
CDR3aa: CASSQGRGADYGYTF
CDR3nt: TGCGCCAGCAGCCAGGGCAGGGGGGCGGACTATGGCTACACCTTC

d_gene: -
v_gene: TRBV5-6
j_gene: TRBJ2-7
abundance: -
CDR3aa: CASSWTATYEQYF
CDR3nt: TGTGCCAGCAGCTGGACAGCGACCTACGAGCAGTACTTC

d_gene: -
v_gene: TRBV10-3
j_gene: TRBJ2-2
abundance: -
CDR3aa: CAISESTRGIGELFF
CDR3nt: TGTGCCATCAGTGAGTCGACTCGGGGGATCGGGGAGCTGTTTTTT

d_gene: TRBD1
v_gene: TRBV5-5
j_gene: TRBJ1-4
abundance: -
CDR3aa: CASSDPDRGSFEKLFF
CDR3nt: TGTGCCAGCAGCGATCCCGACAGGGGCTCTTTTGAAAAACTGTTTTTT

d_gene: TRBD2
v_gene: TRBV2
j_gene: TRBJ2-1
abundance: -
CDR3aa: CASRAGAGSFDEQFF
CDR3nt: TGTGCCAGCAGAGCGGGGGCCGGGTCCTTCGATGAGCAGTTCTTC

d_gene: TRBD1
v_gene: TRBV2
j_gene: TRBJ1-1
abundance: -
CDR3aa: CASRSTGEMNTEAFF
CDR3nt: TGTGCCAGCAGGTCCACAGGGGAAATGAACACTGAAGCTTTCTTT

d_gene: -
v_gene: TRBV5-1
j_gene: TRBJ2-2
abundance: few
CDR3aa: CASSLGDTVNTGELFF
CDR3nt: TGCGCCAGCAGCTTGGGAGACACAGTGAACACCGGGGAGCTGTTTTTT

d_gene: TRBD1
v_gene: TRBV3-1/TRBV3-2
j_gene: TRBJ2-1
abundance: -
CDR3aa: CASSRLPRDRGNEQFF
CDR3nt: TGTGCCAGCAGCCGCTTGCCCCGGGACAGGGGTAATGAGCAGTTCTTC

d_gene: -
v_gene: TRBV7-6
j_gene: TRBJ1-3
abundance: -
CDR3aa: CASSPAGSSGNTIYF
CDR3nt: TGTGCCAGCAGCCCAGCGGGCAGTTCTGGAAACACCATATATTTT

d_gene: -
v_gene: TRBV21-1
j_gene: TRBJ2-7
abundance: -
CDR3aa: CASTSHRGISYEQYF
CDR3nt: TGTGCCAGCACCAGCCACAGGGGAATCTCCTACGAGCAGTACTTC

d_gene: -
v_gene: TRBV19
j_gene: TRBJ1-1
abundance: -
CDR3aa: CASSISPVEAFF
CDR3nt: TGTGCCAGTAGTATATCCCCGGTCGAAGCTTTCTTT

d_gene: -
v_gene: TRBV2
j_gene: TRBJ1-1
abundance: -
CDR3aa: CASRGSNTEAFF
CDR3nt: TGTGCCAGCCGAGGTAGTAACACTGAAGCTTTCTTT

d_gene: TRBD2
v_gene: TRBV7-2
j_gene: TRBJ2-3
abundance: -
CDR3aa: CASSLRLAAETDTQYF
CDR3nt: TGTGCCAGCAGCTTACGACTAGCGGCGGAGACAGATACGCAGTATTTT